Each of the 20 T cell receptor beta chains below was sequenced from the same sample in a study of Graves' ophthalmopathy and Graves' hyperthyroidism. RNA transcripts yielded amplified TCR beta CDR3 regions. HTBI-primed first-round RT-PCR preceded second-round multiplex PCR. Each CDR3 protein is one row after TCRdb ran MiXCR on the multiplex PCR reads. The repertoire holds 300,000 to 500,000 distinct CDR3 sequences, with 15% as singletons. Source material: peripheral blood. These receptors originate from a woman younger than 35 with stable Graves' hyperthyroidism.

This clonotype came up many times. The gene calls are TRBV29-1 and TRBJ1-2, with 9 bases lining up with TRBD1. V lost 0 bases to trimming and J lost 4 bases; unmatched junction nucleotides: 12. Germline lookup yields CDR1 SQVTM and CDR2 ANQGSEA. This CDR3 comprises 17 residues. CDR3 amino acids: CSVEDLTGTGRGYGYTF. In DNA form, the CDR3 reads TGCAGCGTTGAAGATCTGACCGGGACAGGGAGGGGCTATGGCTACACCTTC.

This chain connects TRBV19 to TRBJ2-5, with no clear D. The germline V and J ends were trimmed by 6 bases and 4 bases, with 6 bases remaining between them. Germline CDR1 is LNHDA and CDR2 is SQIVND (reference sequence). This CDR3 spans 11 amino acids. The CDR3 DNA sequence: TGTGCCAGTAGAGTCGGAGAGACCCAGTACTTC. Amino acid sequence: CASRVGETQYF.

The chain joins TRBV5-1 to TRBJ1-1, with D possibly matching TRBD1 (6 bases). V shed 2 bases and J shed 4 bases, with 18 bases lying between them. CDR1 is SGHRS, CDR2 YFSETQ, per germline. The CDR3 extends over 16 amino acids. The CDR3 DNA reads as TGCGCCAGCAGCTTCCGAACAGGGAACAAGGGCACTGAAGCTTTCTTT. Translated: CASSFRTGNKGTEAFF.

This clonotype was found a few times. V gene TRBV6-2 or TRBV6-3 combines with J gene TRBJ2-7; either TRBD1 or TRBD2 may supply D (6 bases each). Per the germline V gene, CDR1 is MNHEY and CDR2 is SVGEGT. V was cut by 8 bases and J by 1 base, with 15 bases left in between. There are 14 residues in the CDR3. The CDR3: CASWRGSGSYEQYF. CDR3 sequence (DNA): TGTGCCAGCTGGAGGGGGAGCGGATCCTACGAGCAGTACTTC.

V and J are TRBV28 and TRBJ1-1, with TRBD1 matching over 9 bases. This CDR3 has 15 amino acids. The trim removed 6 bases at V and 0 bases at J, leaving 5 bases unmatched. Germline V gives CDR1 MDHEN, CDR2 SYDVKM. CDR3 sequence: CASRDRGVVNTEAFF. The CDR3 DNA reads as TGTGCCAGCAGGGACAGGGGAGTGGTGAACACTGAAGCTTTCTTT.

At least ten counts were recorded for this clonotype. The chain joins TRBV6-1 to TRBJ1-5, with 7 nucleotides matching TRBD1. The trim removed 5 bases at V and 4 bases at J, leaving 2 bases unmatched. The length of the CDR3 is 13 residues. Germline V gene sequence: CDR1 MNHNS, CDR2 SASEGT. For the CDR3, the DNA is TGTGCCAGCAGTCAGACAGGGAATCAGCCCCAGCATTTT. This encodes CASSQTGNQPQHF.

This clonotype was seen at least ten times. The V call is TRBV20-1, the J call TRBJ1-1; D remains ambiguous. CDR1 is DFQATT, CDR2 SNEGSKA, per germline (reference sequence). The CDR3 length is 13 residues. V gave up 2 bases and J gave up 0 bases, with 7 bases separating them. CDR3 amino acids: CSARPPLNTEAFF. The DNA for the CDR3 is TGCAGTGCTAGACCTCCTCTGAACACTGAAGCTTTCTTT.

This clonotype showed up many times. The CDR3 bases are TGTGCCACCAGCAACGCCGTGGCAGCCTCCTACGAGCAGTACTTC. Residues: CATSNAVAASYEQYF. The V and J genes are TRBV15 and TRBJ2-7, with no clear D. The CDR3 consists of 15 residues. V dropped 4 bases and J dropped 0 bases, with 13 bases sitting between them. Germline CDR1 reads LNHNV; CDR2 reads YYDKDF (reference sequence).

At least ten counts were recorded for this clonotype. The chain employs TRBV6-1 and TRBJ1-2; no definite D call. CDR1 is MNHNS and CDR2 is SASEGT in the germline V gene. Trimming left V 3 bases short and J 8 bases short, with 10 bases between. The CDR3 covers 12 residues. CDR3 region: CASSDAIYGYTF. CDR3 coding DNA: TGTGCCAGCAGTGACGCAATCTACGGCTACACCTTC.

This clonotype was observed many times. The rearrangement uses TRBV27 and TRBJ1-6; D gene unclear. Looked up from germline, CDR1 is MNHEY and CDR2 is SMNVEV (reference sequence). CDR3 length: 13 residues. V lost 2 bases to trimming and J lost 11 bases, with 10 bases between them. The CDR3 sequence: CASSLEAYAPLHF. In DNA form, the CDR3 reads TGTGCCAGCAGTTTAGAGGCGTACGCACCCCTCCACTTT.

Worth noting for this clonotype: This may come from a read error, since a much larger clone is one base off. The conserved phenylalanine or tryptophan normally closing the CDR3 is absent here, so this likely arose from a read error. The V and J genes are TRBV4-1 and TRBJ1-2; TRBD1 matches 11 bases. The CDR3 runs 16 residues. The germline V gene encodes CDR1 MGHRA and CDR2 YSYEKL. The trim removed 5 bases at V and 4 bases at J, leaving 9 bases unmatched. The CDR3 sequence: CASSEGQGARGYGYTY. In DNA, the CDR3 is TGCGCCAGCAGCGAAGGACAGGGGGCAAGAGGCTATGGCTACACCTAC.

The rearrangement uses TRBV20-1 and TRBJ1-2; 8 nucleotides line up with TRBD1. Trimming cost V 4 bases and J 2 bases; bases outside gene matches: 0. The CDR3 contains 12 residues. Germline values: CDR1 DFQATT, CDR2 SNEGSKA (reference sequence). Here the CDR3 reads CSATGGNYGYTF. DNA of the CDR3: TGCAGTGCTACAGGGGGCAACTATGGCTACACCTTC.

Many counts were recorded for this clonotype. CDR3 in amino acids: CASTRRQGNSPLHF. CDR3 nucleotide sequence: TGTGCCAGCACCCGCAGGCAGGGTAATTCACCCCTCCACTTT. The chain carries TRBV7-8 and TRBJ1-6; the D gene is possibly TRBD1 (5 bases). Trimming removed 7 bases at V and 6 bases at J, with 13 bases between. This CDR3 contains 14 residues. Germline V gives CDR1 SGHVS, CDR2 FQNEAQ. The full variable domain, in which reference TRBV7-8 and TRBJ1-6 provide the parts outside the CDR3, is GAGVSQSPRYKVAKRGQDVALRCDPISGHVSLFWYQQALGQGPEFLTYFQNEAQLDKSGLPSDRFFAERPEGSVSTLKIQRTQQEDSAVYLCASTRRQGNSPLHFGNGTRLTVT.

The genes are TRBV7-6 and TRBJ2-2; D uncertain. Germline values: CDR1 SGHVS, CDR2 FNYEAQ. The CDR3 has 14 amino acids. V gave up 2 bases and J gave up 6 bases, with 10 bases separating them. Here the CDR3 DNA reads TGTGCCAGCAGCTTAATGGTCGTGTCCGGGGAGCTGTTTTTT. Translated: CASSLMVVSGELFF.

This clonotype was picked up many times. The chain uses TRBV9 and TRBJ2-7; D is ambiguous. Germline CDR1 is SGDLS and CDR2 is YYNGEE. This CDR3 spans 14 amino acids. V lost 0 bases, J lost 7 bases, and 14 bases lay in between. CDR3 DNA: TGTGCCAGCAGCGTAGTTCTTCCATTGGGTGAGCAGTACTTC. Amino acids: CASSVVLPLGEQYF. The entire variable domain, with the rest obtained from reference TRBV9 and TRBJ2-7, is as follows: DSGVTQTPKHLITATGQRVTLRCSPRSGDLSVYWYQQSLDQGLQFLIQYYNGEERAKGNILERFSAQQFPDLHSELNLSSLELGDSALYFCASSVVLPLGEQYFGPGTRLTVT.

Many counts were recorded for this clonotype. The rearrangement joins TRBV12-3 or TRBV12-4 to TRBJ2-2; 7 nucleotides match TRBD1. The CDR3 is 15 residues long. V shed 6 bases and J 8 bases; nucleotides not matched to a gene: 12. The CDR3 DNA reads as TGTGCCAGCAGCCCTAAGACAGGGTTCCCGGGGGAGCTGTTTTTT. Translation gives CASSPKTGFPGELFF.

This clonotype was seen at least ten times. The chain employs TRBV6-1 and TRBJ1-2, with D possibly TRBD1 on 6 matching bases. The CDR3 consists of 14 residues. The germline V and J ends were trimmed by 7 bases and 9 bases, with 21 bases remaining between them. Germline values: CDR1 MNHNS, CDR2 SASEGT. CDR3 in DNA: TGTGCCAGCAAGGGTTCAGATGGGACATGGAGCTACACCTTC. Its translation: CASKGSDGTWSYTF.

This clonotype was observed a handful of times. The CDR3 DNA reads TGTGCCAGCAGCTTCGAGAACTACGAGCAGTACTTC. It translates to CASSFENYEQYF. The chain employs TRBV7-2 and TRBJ2-7; D is ambiguous. Germline loops: CDR1 SGHTA, CDR2 FQGNSA. V dropped 3 bases and J dropped 3 bases, with 6 bases sitting between them. This CDR3 region has 12 residues.

This clonotype was counted only a few times. This may come from a read error, since a much larger clone is one base off. For the CDR3, the DNA is TGTGCCAGTACCAGGACTAGCGGGGGGTTCGAAGAGACCAAGTACTTC. Its translation: CASTRTSGGFEETKYF. The rearrangement joins TRBV19 to TRBJ2-5; 14 bases align to TRBD2. Germline lookup yields CDR1 LNHDA and CDR2 SQIVND (reference sequence). This CDR3 has 16 residues.

This clonotype was counted ten times or more. This chain uses TRBV12-3 or TRBV12-4 with TRBJ1-1; a possible D gene is TRBD1 (5 bases). Trimming removed 3 bases from V and 12 bases from J, with 14 bases in between. This CDR3 is built from 12 residues. The CDR3 nucleotides are TGTGCCAGCAGTTTCCCAGGGACGGGATCTTTCTTT. Its translation: CASSFPGTGSFF.